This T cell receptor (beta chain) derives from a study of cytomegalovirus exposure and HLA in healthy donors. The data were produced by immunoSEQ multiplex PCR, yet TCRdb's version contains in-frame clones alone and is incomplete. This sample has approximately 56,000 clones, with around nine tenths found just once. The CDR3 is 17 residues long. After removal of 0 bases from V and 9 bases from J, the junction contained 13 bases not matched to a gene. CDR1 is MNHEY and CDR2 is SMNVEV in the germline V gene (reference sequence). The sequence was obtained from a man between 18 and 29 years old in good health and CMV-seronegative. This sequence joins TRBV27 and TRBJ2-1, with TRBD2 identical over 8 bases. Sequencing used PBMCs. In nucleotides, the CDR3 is TGTGCCAGCAGTTTATCGCGACGGGGCGGGAGGATCCTTGAGCAGTTCTTC. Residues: CASSLSRRGGRILEQFF.